The clone carrying this T cell receptor beta chain was seen at least ten times. The antigen is undetermined. Axillary draining lymph nodes of breast cancer patients supplied the node samples. TCRdb independently ran MiXCR on the multiplex PCR reads; one entry per CDR3 protein. Found here are roughly 130,000 distinct CDR3 sequences, 15% to 20% of them singletons; the top ten hold less than 4.5%. The entry originates in a study of breast tumors, draining lymph nodes, adjacent tissues. Study results and limitations: Tumor repertoires ranked between lymph nodes and nontumor tissue in diversity, with V and J gene preferences. Most tumor T cells seemingly derive from lymph node, then expand in tumor. Luminal-like breast cancer showed significantly higher tumor–nontumor repertoire similarity than basal-like. Data only fit, rather than demonstrated, lymph node origin of most tumor T cells.

This CDR3 is built from 17 residues. CDR1 is SGHTA and CDR2 is FQGNSA in the germline V gene. V lost 5 bases, J lost 1 base, and 13 bases stayed unmatched. The sequenced sample consisted of axillary lymph node tissue. V and J are TRBV7-2 and TRBJ2-7, with TRBD2 matching 8 bases. The receptor's source is a female donor with breast cancer. Some clones in this sample may be carry-over from other donors' samples. The DNA of the CDR3 is TGTGCCAGCAGCCCTGCAGGTCGGACTAGCAAATCCTACGAGCAGTACTTC. It encodes CASSPAGRTSKSYEQYF.